This T cell receptor (beta chain) appears in the sequencing data of a study of T cell responses to AZD1222 COVID-19 vaccine. The study, taken as a whole, reports: Per reports, nearly half of all spike-specific TCRs target regions that are unmutated in variants. At baseline, seropositivity was found in only six AZD1222 recipients.

Assay used: immunoSEQ multiplex PCR; TCRdb lists only in-frame clones, some missing. The repertoire has 80,000 to 90,000 clones, about 90% of them found once; the top ten carry less than 5.5%. As to this clone: Its antigen is not identified.

The V end lost 6 bases, the J end lost 2 bases, and 17 bases lay between the germline ends. Per the germline V gene, CDR1 is MDHEN and CDR2 is SYDVKM. The CDR3 is 15 amino acids. The V call is TRBV28, the J call TRBJ2-7; maybe TRBD1 (5 bases). Sequenced material: peripheral blood, taken on day 0 of MenACWY control vaccination. This clonotype was obtained from an adult in good health. Here the CDR3 DNA reads TGTGCCAGCAGCCCCGGTAGGGGTGGGACCTACGAGCAGTACTTC. This gives the protein CASSPGRGGTYEQYF.